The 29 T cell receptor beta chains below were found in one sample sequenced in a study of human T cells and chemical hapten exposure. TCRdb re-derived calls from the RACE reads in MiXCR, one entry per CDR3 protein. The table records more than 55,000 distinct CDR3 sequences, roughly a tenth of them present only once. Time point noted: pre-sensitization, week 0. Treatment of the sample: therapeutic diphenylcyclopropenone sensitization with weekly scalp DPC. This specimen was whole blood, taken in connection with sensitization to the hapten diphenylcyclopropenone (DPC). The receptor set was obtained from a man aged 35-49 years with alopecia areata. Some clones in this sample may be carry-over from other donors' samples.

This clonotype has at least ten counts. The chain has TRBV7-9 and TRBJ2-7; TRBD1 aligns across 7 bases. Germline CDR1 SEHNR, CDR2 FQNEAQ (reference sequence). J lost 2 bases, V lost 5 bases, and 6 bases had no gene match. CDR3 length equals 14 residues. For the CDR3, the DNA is TGTGCCAGCAGCCCCCGGGACAGCGCCTACGAGCAGTACTTC. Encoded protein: CASSPRDSAYEQYF.

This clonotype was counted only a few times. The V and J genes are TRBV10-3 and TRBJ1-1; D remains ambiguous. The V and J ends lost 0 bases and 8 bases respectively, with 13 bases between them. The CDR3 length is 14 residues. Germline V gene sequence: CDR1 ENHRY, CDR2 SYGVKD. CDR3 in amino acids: CAISESLTQTEAFF. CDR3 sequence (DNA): TGTGCCATCAGTGAGTCTCTAACTCAAACCGAAGCTTTCTTT.

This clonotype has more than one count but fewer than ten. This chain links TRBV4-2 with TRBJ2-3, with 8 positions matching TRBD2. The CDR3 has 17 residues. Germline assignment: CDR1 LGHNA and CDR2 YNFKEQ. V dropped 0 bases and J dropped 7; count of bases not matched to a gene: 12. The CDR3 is CASSQDPVLAGYYTQYF. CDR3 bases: TGTGCCAGCAGCCAAGATCCGGTTCTAGCGGGTTACTATACGCAGTATTTT.

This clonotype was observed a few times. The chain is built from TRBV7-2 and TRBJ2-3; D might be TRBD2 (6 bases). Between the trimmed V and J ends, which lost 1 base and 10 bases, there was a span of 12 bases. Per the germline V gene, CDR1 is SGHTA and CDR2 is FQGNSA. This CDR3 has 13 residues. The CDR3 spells CASSLVSGESQYF. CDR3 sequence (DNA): TGTGCCAGCAGCTTAGTTTCGGGAGAGTCGCAGTATTTT.

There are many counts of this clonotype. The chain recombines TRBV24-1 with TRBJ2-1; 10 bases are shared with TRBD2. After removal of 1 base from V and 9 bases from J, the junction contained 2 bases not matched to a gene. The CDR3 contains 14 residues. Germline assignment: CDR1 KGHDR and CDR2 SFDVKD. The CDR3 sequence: CATSDFASGGEQFF. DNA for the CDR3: TGTGCCACCAGTGATTTCGCTAGCGGGGGTGAGCAGTTCTTC.

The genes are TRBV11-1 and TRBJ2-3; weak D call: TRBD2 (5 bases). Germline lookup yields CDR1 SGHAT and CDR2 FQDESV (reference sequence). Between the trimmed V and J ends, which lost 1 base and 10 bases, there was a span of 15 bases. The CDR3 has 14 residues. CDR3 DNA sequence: TGTGCCAGCAGCTTAGGGAGGACCCGTGAGGCGCAGTATTTT. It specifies CASSLGRTREAQYF.

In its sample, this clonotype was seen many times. CDR3 bases: TGTGCCAGCAGACAGCGGGGCTCTAGCACAGATACGCAGTATTTT. This encodes CASRQRGSSTDTQYF. V and J are TRBV2 and TRBJ2-3; TRBD2 matches 7 bases. With 6 bases clipped from V and 0 bases from J, the junction kept 6 bases outside the gene matches. CDR3 length: 15 amino acids. Germline V gene lookup returns CDR1 SNHLY and CDR2 FYNNEI.

The CDR3 loop reads CASRRDAYEQYF. The CDR3 nucleotides read TGTGCCAGCAGGCGGGACGCCTACGAGCAGTACTTC. The chain employs TRBV6-1 and TRBJ2-7; D is possibly TRBD2 (6 bases). Germline-derived CDR1 and CDR2 are MNHNS and SASEGT. This CDR3 is 12 amino acids long. The V end lost 6 bases, the J end lost 2 bases, and 8 bases lay between the germline ends.

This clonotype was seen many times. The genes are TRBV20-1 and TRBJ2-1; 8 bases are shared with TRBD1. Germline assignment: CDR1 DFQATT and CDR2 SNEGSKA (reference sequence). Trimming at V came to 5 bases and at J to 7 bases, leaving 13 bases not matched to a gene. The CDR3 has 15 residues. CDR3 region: CSARNSGTGRNEQFF. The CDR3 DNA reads TGCAGTGCTCGAAACTCCGGGACAGGAAGGAATGAGCAGTTCTTC.

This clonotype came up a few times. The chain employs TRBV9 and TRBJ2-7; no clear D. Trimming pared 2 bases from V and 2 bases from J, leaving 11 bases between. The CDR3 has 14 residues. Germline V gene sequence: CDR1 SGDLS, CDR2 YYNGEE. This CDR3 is CASSVSPNAYEQYF. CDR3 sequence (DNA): TGTGCCAGCAGCGTTTCCCCGAACGCCTACGAGCAGTACTTC.

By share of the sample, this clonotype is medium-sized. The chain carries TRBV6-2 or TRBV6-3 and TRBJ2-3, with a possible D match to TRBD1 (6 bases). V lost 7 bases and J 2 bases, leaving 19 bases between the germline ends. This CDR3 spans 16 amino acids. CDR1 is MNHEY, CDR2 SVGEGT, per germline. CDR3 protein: CASTLEQGIYTDTQYF. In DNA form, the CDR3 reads TGTGCCAGCACCCTAGAACAGGGAATCTACACAGATACGCAGTATTTT.

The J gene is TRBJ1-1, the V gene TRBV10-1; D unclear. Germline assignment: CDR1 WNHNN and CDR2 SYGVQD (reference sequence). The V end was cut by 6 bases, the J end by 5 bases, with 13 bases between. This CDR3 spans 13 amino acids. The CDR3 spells CASSRERRTEAFF. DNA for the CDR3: TGCGCCAGCAGCCGGGAAAGGAGGACTGAAGCTTTCTTT.

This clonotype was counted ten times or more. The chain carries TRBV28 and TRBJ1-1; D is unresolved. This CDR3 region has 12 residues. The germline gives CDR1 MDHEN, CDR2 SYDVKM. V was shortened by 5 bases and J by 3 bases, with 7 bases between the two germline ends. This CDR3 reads CASSPPYTEAFF. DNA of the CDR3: TGTGCCAGCAGTCCGCCATACACTGAAGCTTTCTTT.

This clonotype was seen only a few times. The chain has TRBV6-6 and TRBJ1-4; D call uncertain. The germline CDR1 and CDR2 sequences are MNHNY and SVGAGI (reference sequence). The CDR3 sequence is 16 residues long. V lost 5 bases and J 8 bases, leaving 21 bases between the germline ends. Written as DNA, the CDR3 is TGTGCCAGCAGTACCCGTCGCTCGGCAGGAAAGGAAAAACTGTTTTTT. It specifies CASSTRRSAGKEKLFF.

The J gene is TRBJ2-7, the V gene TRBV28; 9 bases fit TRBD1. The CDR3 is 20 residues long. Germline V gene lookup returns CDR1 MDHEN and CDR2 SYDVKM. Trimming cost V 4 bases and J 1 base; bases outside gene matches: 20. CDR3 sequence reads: CASSSSGPGTGFGWSYEQYF. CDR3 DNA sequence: TGTGCCAGCAGTTCATCGGGACCGGGGACAGGGTTCGGTTGGTCCTACGAGCAGTACTTC.

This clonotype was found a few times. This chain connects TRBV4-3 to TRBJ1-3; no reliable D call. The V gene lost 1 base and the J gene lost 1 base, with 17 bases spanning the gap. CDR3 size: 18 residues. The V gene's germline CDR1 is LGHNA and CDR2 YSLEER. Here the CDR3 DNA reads TGCGCCAGCAGCCAAGGTCGGTTTGAACAGACATCTGGAAACACCATATATTTT. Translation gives CASSQGRFEQTSGNTIYF.

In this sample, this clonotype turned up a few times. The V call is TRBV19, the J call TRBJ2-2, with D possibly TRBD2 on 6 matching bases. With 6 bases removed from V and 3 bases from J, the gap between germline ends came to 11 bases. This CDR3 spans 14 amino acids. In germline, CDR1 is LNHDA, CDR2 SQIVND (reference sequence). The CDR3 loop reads CASRAGRDTGELFF. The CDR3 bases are TGTGCCAGTAGGGCGGGACGGGACACCGGGGAGCTGTTTTTT. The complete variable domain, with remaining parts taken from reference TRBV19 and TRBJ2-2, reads DGGITQSPKYLFRKEGQNVTLSCEQNLNHDAMYWYRQDPGQGLRLIYYSQIVNDFQKGDIAEGYSVSREKKESFPLTVTSAQKNPTAFYLCASRAGRDTGELFFGEGSRLTVL.

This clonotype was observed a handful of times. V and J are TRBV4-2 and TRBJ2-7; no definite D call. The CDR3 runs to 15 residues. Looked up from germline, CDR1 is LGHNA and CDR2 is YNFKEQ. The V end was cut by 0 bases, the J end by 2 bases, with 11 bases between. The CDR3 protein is CASSQDLDLTYEQYF. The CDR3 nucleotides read TGTGCCAGCAGCCAAGATCTCGACTTAACCTACGAGCAGTACTTC.

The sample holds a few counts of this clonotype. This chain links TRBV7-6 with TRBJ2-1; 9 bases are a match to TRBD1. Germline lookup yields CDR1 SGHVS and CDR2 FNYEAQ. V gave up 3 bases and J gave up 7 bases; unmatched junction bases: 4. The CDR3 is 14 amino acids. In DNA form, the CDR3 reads TGTGCCAGCAGCTTCGACAGGGGGAAAAATGAGCAGTTCTTC. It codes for CASSFDRGKNEQFF. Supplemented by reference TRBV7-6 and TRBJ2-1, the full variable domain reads GAGVSQSPRYKVTKRGQDVALRCDPISGHVSLYWYRQALGQGPEFLTYFNYEAQQDKSGLPNDRFSAERPEGSISTLTIQRTEQRDSAMYRCASSFDRGKNEQFFGPGTRLTVL.

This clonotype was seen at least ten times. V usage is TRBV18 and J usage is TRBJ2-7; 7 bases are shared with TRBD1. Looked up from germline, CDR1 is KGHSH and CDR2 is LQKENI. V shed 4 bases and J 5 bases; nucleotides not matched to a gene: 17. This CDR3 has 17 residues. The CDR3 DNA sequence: TGTGCCAGCTCACTACAACCGACAGGGTCCCCTCTCCACGAGCAGTACTTC. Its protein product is CASSLQPTGSPLHEQYF.

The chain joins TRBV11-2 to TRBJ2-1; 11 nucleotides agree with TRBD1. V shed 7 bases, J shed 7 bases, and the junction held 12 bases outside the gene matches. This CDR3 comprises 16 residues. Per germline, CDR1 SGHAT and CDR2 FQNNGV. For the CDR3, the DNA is TGTGCCAGCAAATTACGACCGGGACAGGGGGAAAATGAGCAGTTCTTC. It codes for CASKLRPGQGENEQFF.

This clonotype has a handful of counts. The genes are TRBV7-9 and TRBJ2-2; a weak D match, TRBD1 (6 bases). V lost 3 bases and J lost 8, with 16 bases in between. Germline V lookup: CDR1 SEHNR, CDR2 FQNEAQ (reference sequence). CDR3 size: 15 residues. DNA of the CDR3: TGTGCCAGCAGCTTTGGGATACAGGGTTCGGGGGAGCTGTTTTTT. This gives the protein CASSFGIQGSGELFF.

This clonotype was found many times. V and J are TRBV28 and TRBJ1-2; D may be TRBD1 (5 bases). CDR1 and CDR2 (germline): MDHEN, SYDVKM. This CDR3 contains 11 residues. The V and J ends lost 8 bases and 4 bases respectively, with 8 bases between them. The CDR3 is CASRQIYGYTF. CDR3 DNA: TGTGCCAGCCGACAGATCTATGGCTACACCTTC.

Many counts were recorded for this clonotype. CDR3 DNA: TGTGCCAGCAGTTTAACTAGCGGGTACACAGATACGCAGTATTTT. Translating it yields CASSLTSGYTDTQYF. J is TRBJ2-3 and V is TRBV28, with 9 bases matching TRBD2. The ends lost 2 bases at V and 2 bases at J; junction bases unmatched: 2. The V gene's germline CDR1 is MDHEN and CDR2 SYDVKM. This CDR3 contains 15 residues. Looking up the rest from reference TRBV28 and TRBJ2-3 gives the full variable domain: DVKVTQSSRYLVKRTGEKVFLECVQDMDHENMFWYRQDPGLGLRLIYFSYDVKMKEKGDIPEGYSVSREKKERFSLILESASTNQTSMYLCASSLTSGYTDTQYFGPGTRLTVL.

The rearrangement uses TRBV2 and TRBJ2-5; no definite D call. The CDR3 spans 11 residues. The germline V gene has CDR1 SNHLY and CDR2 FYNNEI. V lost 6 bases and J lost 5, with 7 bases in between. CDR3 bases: TGTGCCAGCAGGGTGGGGGAGACCCAGTACTTC. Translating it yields CASRVGETQYF.

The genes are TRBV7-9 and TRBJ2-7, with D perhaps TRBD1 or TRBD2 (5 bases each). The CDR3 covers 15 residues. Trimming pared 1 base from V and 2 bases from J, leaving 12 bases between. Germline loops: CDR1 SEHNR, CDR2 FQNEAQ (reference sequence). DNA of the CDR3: TGTGCCAGCAGCTTAGACGGGACGGGACCCTACGAGCAGTACTTC. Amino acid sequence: CASSLDGTGPYEQYF.

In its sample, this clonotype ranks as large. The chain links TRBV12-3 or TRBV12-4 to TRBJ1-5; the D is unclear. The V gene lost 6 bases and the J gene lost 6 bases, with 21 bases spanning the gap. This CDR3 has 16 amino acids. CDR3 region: CASSPPLGVNGQPQHF. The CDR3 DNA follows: TGTGCCAGCAGCCCTCCCCTGGGAGTAAACGGTCAGCCCCAGCATTTT.

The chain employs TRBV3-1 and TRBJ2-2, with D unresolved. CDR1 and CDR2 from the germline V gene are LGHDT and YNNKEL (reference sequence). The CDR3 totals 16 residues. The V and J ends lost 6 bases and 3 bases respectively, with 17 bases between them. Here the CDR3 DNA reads TGTGCCAGCAGTCTCGACCGGAGTCGAGACACCGGGGAGCTGTTTTTT. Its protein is CASSLDRSRDTGELFF.

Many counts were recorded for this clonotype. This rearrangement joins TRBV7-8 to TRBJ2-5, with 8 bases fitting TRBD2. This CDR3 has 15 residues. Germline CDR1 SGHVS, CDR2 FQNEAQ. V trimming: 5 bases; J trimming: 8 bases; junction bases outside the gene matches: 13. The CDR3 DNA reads TGTGCCAGCAGCGGGACGGCGGGAGGCCCAGTCACCCAGTACTTC. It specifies CASSGTAGGPVTQYF.